Below are 29 T cell receptor beta chains sequenced from a single sample in a study of breast tumors, draining lymph nodes, adjacent tissues. Axillary draining lymph nodes of breast cancer patients supplied the node samples. MiXCR was run by TCRdb on the multiplex PCR reads, yielding one entry per CDR3 protein. Of under 85,000 distinct CDR3 sequences in the sample, approximately 20% were seen once. Material: axillary lymph node tissue. These receptors originate from a female donor with breast cancer. Some clones in this sample may be carry-over from other donors' samples.

This clonotype was picked up many times. This sequence joins TRBV4-3 and TRBJ1-3, with D tentatively TRBD1 (5 bases). This CDR3 comprises 14 residues. The germline gives CDR1 LGHNA, CDR2 YSLEER. The V gene lost 1 base and the J gene lost 4 bases, with 8 bases spanning the gap. The CDR3 coding sequence is TGCGCCAGCAGCCAAGTGGGGGTCGGAAACACCATATATTTT. This encodes CASSQVGVGNTIYF.

This rearrangement joins TRBV3-1 to TRBJ2-4, with D maybe TRBD1 (6 bases). CDR3 length: 12 residues. Trimming shortened V by 4 bases and J by 11 bases, and 12 bases separated the two germline ends. Germline V lookup: CDR1 LGHDT, CDR2 YNNKEL (reference sequence). The chain's CDR3 is CASSPSQGFQYF. The DNA for the CDR3 is TGTGCCAGCAGCCCTTCCCAGGGGTTTCAGTACTTC.

At least ten counts were recorded for this clonotype. CDR3 sequence reads: CASSQAGTGHYGYTF. Here the CDR3 DNA reads TGTGCCAGCAGCCAGGCCGGGACAGGGCACTATGGCTACACCTTC. The chain couples TRBV3-1 to TRBJ1-2, with 9 bases identical to TRBD1. The CDR3 consists of 15 residues. CDR1 LGHDT and CDR2 YNNKEL come from the germline V gene (reference sequence). V lost 3 bases and J lost 3; bases outside the gene matches: 5.

This clonotype was recorded many times. The rearrangement uses TRBV6-2 or TRBV6-3 and TRBJ2-1; possible D gene TRBD2, 6 bases. The V gene lost 5 bases and the J gene lost 0 bases, with 14 bases spanning the gap. The CDR3 contains 16 residues. The germline gives CDR1 MNHEY, CDR2 SVGEGT. CDR3 sequence: CASSGRTTYSYNEQFF. CDR3 in DNA: TGTGCCAGCAGTGGGAGGACTACCTACTCCTACAATGAGCAGTTCTTC.

This clonotype was recorded many times. This chain links TRBV11-3 with TRBJ2-3, with TRBD2 as a possible D gene (5 bases). The CDR3 is 15 amino acids. The V and J ends lost 6 bases and 6 bases respectively, with 19 bases between them. Germline assignment: CDR1 SGHNT and CDR2 YENEEA. The DNA of the CDR3 is TGTGCCAGCAGTCCAGCGGTTCCCGGGGTGGATACGCAGTATTTT. This sequence encodes CASSPAVPGVDTQYF.

This clonotype was observed many times. The chain carries TRBV2 and TRBJ2-7; 10 bases fit TRBD1. V dropped 1 base and J dropped 4; count of bases not matched to a gene: 4. Looked up from germline, CDR1 is SNHLY and CDR2 is FYNNEI. This CDR3 has 15 residues. DNA of the CDR3: TGTGCCAGCAGTGAAGTGGGACAGGGGTCGTACGAGCAGTACTTC. Translation: CASSEVGQGSYEQYF.

At least ten counts were recorded for this clonotype. The chain couples TRBV15 to TRBJ1-2, with D possibly being TRBD1 (5 bases). This CDR3 is built from 15 residues. Germline loops: CDR1 LNHNV, CDR2 YYDKDF (reference sequence). Trimming took 3 bases from V and 0 from J, leaving 11 bases between them. This chain's CDR3 is CATSSTRDSNYGYTF. Here the CDR3 DNA reads TGTGCCACCAGCAGTACCAGGGATTCTAACTATGGCTACACCTTC.

This clonotype was seen ten or more times. The chain joins TRBV10-3 to TRBJ1-5; no definite D call. The CDR3 consists of 12 residues. V was pared by 10 bases and J by 11 bases, with 18 bases between. Germline lookup yields CDR1 ENHRY and CDR2 SYGVKD. DNA of the CDR3: TGTGCCACCCGCCTCGAGGGTGGGGCCCAGCATTTT. The encoded protein is CATRLEGGAQHF.

This clonotype was seen many times. The chain couples TRBV9 to TRBJ2-5; D is uncertain. Trimming took off 3 bases at V and 2 bases at J, with 11 bases between the two ends. This CDR3 region has 14 residues. The germline V gene encodes CDR1 SGDLS and CDR2 YYNGEE. In DNA form, the CDR3 reads TGTGCCAGCAGCGATAGACCAGCACAAGAGACCCAGTACTTC. Translated: CASSDRPAQETQYF.

At least ten counts were recorded for this clonotype. This chain joins TRBV14 and TRBJ2-7; 7 bases line up with TRBD2. V was pared by 7 bases and J by 4 bases, with 13 bases of the junction left unmatched. This CDR3 spans 15 amino acids. CDR1 and CDR2 (germline): SGHDN, FVKESK. CDR3 amino acids: CASNEDGRKSYEQYF. The CDR3 DNA reads as TGTGCCAGCAACGAAGACGGGAGGAAGTCTTACGAGCAGTACTTC. Supplemented by reference TRBV14 and TRBJ2-7, the full variable domain reads EAGVTQFPSHSVIEKGQTVTLRCDPISGHDNLYWYRRVMGKEIKFLLHFVKESKQDESGMPNNRFLAERTGGTYSTLKVQPAELEDSGVYFCASNEDGRKSYEQYFGPGTRLTVT.

This clonotype was observed many times. This chain uses TRBV12-3 or TRBV12-4 with TRBJ2-7; D is possibly TRBD1 (5 bases). Trimming took off 1 base at V and 2 bases at J, with 12 bases between the two ends. The CDR3 has 15 amino acids. The CDR3 here is CASSLVEGVAYEQYF. In nucleotides, the CDR3 is TGTGCCAGCAGTTTAGTCGAAGGGGTGGCCTACGAGCAGTACTTC.

This clonotype was detected ten times or more. This chain joins TRBV7-2 and TRBJ2-7, with D maybe TRBD1 (6 bases). Trimming shortened V by 2 bases and J by 4 bases, and 12 bases separated the two germline ends. Germline CDR1 and CDR2: SGHTA and FQGNSA. This CDR3 contains 14 residues. CDR3 DNA: TGTGCCAGCAGCTTAAAGTCAGGGGAGTACGAGCAGTACTTC. Amino acid sequence: CASSLKSGEYEQYF.

This clonotype was recorded many times. This sequence joins TRBV14 and TRBJ2-7, with 9 nucleotides matching TRBD2. The V gene end was trimmed by 4 bases and the J gene end by 2 bases; junction bases not matched to a gene: 18. Germline V gives CDR1 SGHDN, CDR2 FVKESK. The CDR3 runs to 19 residues. Here the CDR3 DNA reads TGTGCCAGCAGCCCGAAACAGACAGATAGCGGGAGCTTAGCCTACGAGCAGTACTTC. This encodes CASSPKQTDSGSLAYEQYF.

This chain uses TRBV20-1 with TRBJ1-1, with D uncertain. This CDR3 has 12 amino acids. Germline V CDR1 and CDR2: DFQATT, SNEGSKA (reference sequence). V was trimmed by 6 bases and J by 5 bases, leaving 13 bases between them. Written as DNA, the CDR3 is TGCAGTGCCACAAGTCCGGGGACTGAAGCTTTCTTT. Translation gives CSATSPGTEAFF.

A note on this clonotype: Given a much more abundant clone one base away, this may be a read error. The CDR3 carries no conserved terminal phenylalanine or tryptophan, so it likely arises from a read error. The rearrangement uses TRBV5-1 and TRBJ2-7, with 8 nucleotides matching TRBD2. The J segment lost 1 base and the V segment lost 4 bases, leaving 4 bases of the junction unmatched. The CDR3 is made up of 14 amino acids. The germline V gene has CDR1 SGHRS and CDR2 YFSETQ. The CDR3 DNA sequence: TGCGCCAGCAGCCGGCTAGCGGGTTCCTACGAGCAGTACTCC. Amino acids: CASSRLAGSYEQYS.

This clonotype occurred many times. The chain is built from TRBV20-1 and TRBJ2-7; D gene unclear. This CDR3 comprises 15 residues. Germline CDR1 is DFQATT and CDR2 is SNEGSKA (reference sequence). The V end lost 0 bases, the J end lost 0 bases, and 12 bases lay between the germline ends. The CDR3 region has the DNA TGCAGTGCTAGAGACCCCCGTATGGGCTCCTACGAGCAGTACTTC. Its translation is CSARDPRMGSYEQYF.

This clonotype appeared many times. The J gene is TRBJ2-3, the V gene TRBV9; no definite D call. The CDR3 length is 16 residues. Trimming cost V 2 bases and J 0 bases, with 13 bases left between them. CDR1 SGDLS and CDR2 YYNGEE come from the germline V gene. The CDR3 loop is CASSVVGGDSTDTQYF. Here the CDR3 DNA reads TGTGCCAGCAGCGTCGTTGGCGGAGATAGCACAGATACGCAGTATTTT.

This clonotype turned up a few times. The chain employs TRBV3-1 and TRBJ2-2; 8 positions agree with TRBD2. V was pared by 4 bases and J by 4 bases, with 2 bases of the junction left unmatched. Germline V CDR1 and CDR2: LGHDT, YNNKEL (reference sequence). The CDR3 covers 14 residues. The CDR3 loop is CASSPTSGTGELFF. The CDR3 DNA reads TGTGCCAGCAGCCCCACTAGCGGCACCGGGGAGCTGTTTTTT. The whole variable domain, filled in from reference TRBV3-1 and TRBJ2-2, reads DTAVSQTPKYLVTQMGNDKSIKCEQNLGHDTMYWYKQDSKKFLKIMFSYNNKELIINETVPNRFSPKSPDKAHLNLHINSLELGDSAVYFCASSPTSGTGELFFGEGSRLTVL.

This clonotype was seen ten or more times. This rearrangement joins TRBV2 to TRBJ2-3; D gene uncertain. The CDR3 is 12 amino acids. V shed 9 bases and J shed 4 bases, with 11 bases lying between them. CDR1 is SNHLY and CDR2 is FYNNEI in the germline V gene. The CDR3 DNA follows: TGTGCCAGGGGCCTTGGGGCAGATACGCAGTATTTT. This sequence encodes CARGLGADTQYF.

Note on this clonotype: This may stem from a read error, because a much larger clone lies one nucleotide away. Likely a read error: the CDR3 ends without its conserved phenylalanine or tryptophan. The J gene is TRBJ2-7, the V gene TRBV20-1; D is possibly TRBD1 or TRBD2 (6 bases each). V was shortened by 2 bases and J by 0 bases, with 11 bases between the two germline ends. Germline CDR1 DFQATT, CDR2 SNEGSKA (reference sequence). The CDR3 sequence is 14 residues long. The CDR3 region has the DNA TGCAGTGCTAGATGGGGGGCGGGCTCCTACGAGCAGTACTCC. Translated, it gives CSARWGAGSYEQYS.

This clonotype has at least ten counts. The chain links TRBV19 to TRBJ2-3; TRBD2 agrees at 12 bases. The germline V gene encodes CDR1 LNHDA and CDR2 SQIVND (reference sequence). The trim removed 6 bases at V and 1 base at J, leaving 5 bases unmatched. The CDR3 runs 16 residues. The DNA of the CDR3 is TGTGCCAGTAGCATGCGACTAGCGGGAGGCACAGATACGCAGTATTTT. This encodes CASSMRLAGGTDTQYF.

This clonotype has a count of ten or more. This rearrangement joins TRBV18 to TRBJ2-7, with a tentative D call TRBD2 (6 bases). Trimming took off 8 bases at V and 5 bases at J, with 16 bases between the two ends. The germline V gene encodes CDR1 KGHSH and CDR2 LQKENI. CDR3 length equals 13 residues. CDR3 amino acids: CASSPGTGNEQYF. CDR3 in DNA: TGTGCCAGCAGCCCCGGGACTGGGAACGAGCAGTACTTC.

This clonotype was seen a handful of times. The chain recombines TRBV5-6 with TRBJ2-2; 9 nucleotides agree with TRBD2. Germline V CDR1 and CDR2: SGHDT, YYEEEE. V was pared by 4 bases and J by 4 bases, with 14 bases of the junction left unmatched. This CDR3 is 18 amino acids long. The CDR3 region is CASSLPPGLAKGTGELFF. In nucleotides, the CDR3 is TGTGCCAGCAGCCTACCCCCGGGACTAGCTAAGGGCACCGGGGAGCTGTTTTTT.

This clonotype was seen at least ten times. The chain carries TRBV20-1 and TRBJ2-6, with 8 nucleotides matching TRBD2. The ends lost 3 bases at V and 0 bases at J; junction bases unmatched: 4. This CDR3 region has 16 residues. Looked up from germline, CDR1 is DFQATT and CDR2 is SNEGSKA (reference sequence). The CDR3 nucleotides are TGCAGTGCTAGTAGCGGGGTTTCCTCTGGGGCCAACGTCCTGACTTTC. Its translation: CSASSGVSSGANVLTF.

This clonotype came up many times. The CDR3 nucleotides are TGCGCCAGCAGCTTGCAAACAGGGGTGATGGAGACCCAGTACTTC. It is translated as CASSLQTGVMETQYF. The rearrangement joins TRBV5-1 to TRBJ2-5; TRBD1 agrees at 7 bases. V gave up 1 base and J gave up 5 bases; unmatched junction bases: 8. Germline CDR1 reads SGHRS; CDR2 reads YFSETQ. The CDR3 loop spans 15 amino acids.

This clonotype was detected a few times. V and J are TRBV27 and TRBJ2-7; 8 bases align to TRBD2. CDR3 length: 13 amino acids. Trimming at V came to 3 bases and at J to 5 bases, leaving 3 bases not matched to a gene. From germline, CDR1 is MNHEY and CDR2 SMNVEV (reference sequence). The CDR3 nucleotides read TGTGCCAGCAGTTTGGGACTAGGGGACGAGCAGTACTTC. Protein sequence: CASSLGLGDEQYF.

At least ten counts were recorded for this clonotype. The chain couples TRBV19 to TRBJ2-1; tentatively, D is TRBD1 (5 bases). The CDR3 loop spans 13 amino acids. Trimming took off 6 bases at V and 4 bases at J, with 10 bases between the two ends. Germline V lookup: CDR1 LNHDA, CDR2 SQIVND (reference sequence). The CDR3 region is CASRDNRYNEQFF. CDR3 nucleotides: TGTGCCAGTAGGGACAACAGGTACAATGAGCAGTTCTTC.

This clonotype has a count of ten or more. The chain employs TRBV29-1 and TRBJ2-3; 8 bases are shared with TRBD1. In germline, CDR1 is SQVTM, CDR2 ANQGSEA. Trimming cost V 3 bases and J 2 bases; bases outside gene matches: 7. The CDR3 runs to 15 residues. CDR3 in amino acids: CSVDGTRGLTDTQYF. CDR3 nucleotides: TGCAGCGTTGACGGGACCAGGGGGCTCACAGATACGCAGTATTTT.

The sample holds many counts of this clonotype. The chain carries TRBV7-9 and TRBJ1-2; no clear D. V was trimmed by 1 base and J by 6 bases, leaving 15 bases between them. The CDR3 is made up of 15 amino acids. Germline CDR1 and CDR2: SEHNR and FQNEAQ (reference sequence). The CDR3 nucleotides read TGTGCCAGCAGCTTAGATGGAAGCCCCTTAAATGGCTACACCTTC. Its translation is CASSLDGSPLNGYTF.